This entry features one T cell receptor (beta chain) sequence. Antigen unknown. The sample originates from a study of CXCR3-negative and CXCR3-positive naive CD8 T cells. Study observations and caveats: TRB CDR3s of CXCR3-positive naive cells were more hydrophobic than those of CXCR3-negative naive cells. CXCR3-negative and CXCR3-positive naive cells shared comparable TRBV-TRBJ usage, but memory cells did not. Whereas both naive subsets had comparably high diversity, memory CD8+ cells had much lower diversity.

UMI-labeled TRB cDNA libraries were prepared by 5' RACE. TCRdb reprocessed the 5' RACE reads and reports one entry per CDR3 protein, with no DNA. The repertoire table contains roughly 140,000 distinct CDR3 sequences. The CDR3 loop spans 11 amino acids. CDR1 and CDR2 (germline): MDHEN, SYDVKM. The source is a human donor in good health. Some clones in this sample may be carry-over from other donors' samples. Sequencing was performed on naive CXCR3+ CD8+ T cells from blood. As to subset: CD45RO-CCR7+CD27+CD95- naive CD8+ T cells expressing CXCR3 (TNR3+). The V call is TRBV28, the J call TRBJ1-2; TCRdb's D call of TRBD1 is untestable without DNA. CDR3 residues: CASRTQGGYTF.